Detailed here is one TCR beta chain. This clone occurred a few times. What antigen it recognizes has not been identified. Qualities for individual bases were not recorded, and no much larger clone is one base off. This sample is drawn from a study of T cell responses to AZD1222 COVID-19 vaccine (dated by TCRdb to the early 2020s). Some background on the complete study: AZD1222 recipients given second doses at about 4 weeks or at about 12 weeks were pooled, since spike-specific TCR depth and breadth were not found to differ between the two schedules. A total of 233 trial participants underwent TCR sequencing, of whom about 200 had received two doses of AZD1222 and around 26 had received two doses of the MenACWY control vaccine. Trial participants were enrolled into age subgroups of 18-55, 56-69 and 70-plus years, which contained 148, 28 and 57 TCR-sequenced participants, respectively. Study-wide conclusions, independent of this receptor: Conclusions about previously exposed vaccinees are limited, since just five or six AZD1222 recipients were seropositive for SARS-CoV-2 at baseline. Reportedly, almost half of the unique spike-specific TCRs recognized epitopes lying outside the regions that are mutated in the B.1.351 and B.1.1.7 variants. The 56-69-year group was small, and its depth increase did not reach significance, likely because of low power. Participants were mostly white British, with more females than males. The authors suggested clonal diversity may have been underestimated. No day 14 peak-response samples were available, so repertoires were characterized only after the peak T cell response. The whole spike protein was spanned by vaccine-associated CD4 TCRs, and dominant responses were seen in regions 160-218 and 743-854. After two AZD1222 doses, both the breadth and the depth of spike-specific TCRs were significantly higher than at day 0 and than in MenACWY recipients.

The sample's time point, from its label and the paper: baseline before first vaccination. Vaccinee samples came from UK trials COV001 and COV002, including a single-blind randomized controlled phase 2/3 trial of AZD1222 (ChAdOx1 nCoV-19) in healthy adults. For TCRbeta chain sequencing, PBMC samples were collected from trial participants at day 0 and at day 28 after the second dose. The CDR3, cysteine through phenylalanine, is 16 amino acids long. The CDR3 DNA has 48 bases and is translated from base 1. According to the germline V gene (reference sequence), CDR1 reads SGHNT and CDR2 reads YYREEE. V and J are truncated by 4 bases and 0 bases respectively, leaving an intervening sequence of 17 bases. The CDR3 regions of human TCRbeta chains were subjected to immunosequencing. The authors' pipeline ran thus. TCRs in the repertoires were compared against a reference library of SARS-CoV-2-specific TCRs that had been generated with the MIRA antigen-specificity platform. Breadth was defined as the fraction of unique TCRs that were SARS-CoV-2-associated. Depth was defined as the fraction of total T cells that were SARS-CoV-2-associated. Using the MIRA data, each spike-specific TCR was mapped to the spike region that the TCR reacts to and placed in a CD4 or CD8 class. Log10-transformed breadth and depth values were compared by one-way ANOVA with Sidak's multiple comparisons tests. TCRdb limited this immuneACCESS table to in-frame rearrangements with V and J called. A share of clones is missing; checked studies link under half to unresolved V genes, and the rest is unexplained. That table supplies the V and J calls and clone size; D and trimming were determined from the DNA. This sample comprises about 130,000 clones, nearly 95% of them detected only once. Approximately 0.85% of the sample goes to the ten largest clones.

The sequence links TRBV5-4 to TRBJ2-7, with a tentative D call of TRBD1 or TRBD2, each matching 5 bases. The sample here was peripheral blood, taken on day 0 of AZD1222 vaccination. This sequence originates from an adult in good health. The bases read TGTGCCAGCAGCGCAGGATCGGGACGGAGCTCCTACGAGCAGTACTTC. Translated, it reads CASSAGSGRSSYEQYF.